Presented here are 3 T cell receptor beta chains from one specimen sequenced in a study of radiotherapy plus CTLA-4 blockade in lung cancer. The method was immunoSEQ multiplex PCR; TCRdb's version includes in-frame clones alone and lacks a portion of them. The sample shows 40,000 or so clones, 60% to 75% of them seen only once. The sample consisted of peripheral blood, taken from a patient treated with radiotherapy plus ipilimumab. The receptors were gathered from a human donor with non-small cell lung cancer who had stable disease on radiotherapy plus ipilimumab.

The chain joins TRBV5-1 to TRBJ2-5; D unresolved. Germline V lookup: CDR1 SGHRS, CDR2 YFSETQ. This CDR3 region has 16 residues. The V gene lost 0 bases and the J gene lost 2 bases, with 14 bases spanning the gap. CDR3 bases: TGCGCCAGCAGCTTGGCTGCAGGAGTCATGCAAGAGACCCAGTACTTC. Protein product: CASSLAAGVMQETQYF.

The V gene is TRBV27, the J gene TRBJ1-6, with D tentatively TRBD1 (6 bases). The CDR3 runs 17 residues. Germline V lookup: CDR1 MNHEY, CDR2 SMNVEV (reference sequence). The V and J ends lost 4 bases and 6 bases respectively, with 19 bases between them. The CDR3 protein is CASSYLSFGTPNSPLHF. CDR3 nucleotides: TGTGCCAGCAGTTACCTATCATTCGGGACACCTAATTCACCCCTCCACTTT.

This clone has just a few counts. This chain links TRBV9 with TRBJ2-6; perhaps TRBD1 as D (7 bases). The ends were cut back, 4 bases at V and 0 bases at J, with 23 bases in the middle. Germline V gene sequence: CDR1 SGDLS, CDR2 YYNGEE. The length of the CDR3 is 20 residues. The CDR3 sequence: CASSPRAGGYSLSGANVLTF. DNA of the CDR3: TGTGCCAGCAGCCCTCGTGCAGGGGGGTATTCTCTCTCTGGGGCCAACGTCCTGACTTTC.